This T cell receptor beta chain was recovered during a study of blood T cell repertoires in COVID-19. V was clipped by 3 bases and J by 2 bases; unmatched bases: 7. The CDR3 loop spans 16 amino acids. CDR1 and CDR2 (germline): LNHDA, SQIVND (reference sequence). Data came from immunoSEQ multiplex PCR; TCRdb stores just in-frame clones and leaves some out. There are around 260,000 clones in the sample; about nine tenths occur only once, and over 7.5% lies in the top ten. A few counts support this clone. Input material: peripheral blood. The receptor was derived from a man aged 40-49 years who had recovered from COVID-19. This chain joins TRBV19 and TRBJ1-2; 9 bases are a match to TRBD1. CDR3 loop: CASSMYRGRSNYGYTF. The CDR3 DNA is TGTGCCAGTAGTATGTACAGGGGGCGTTCAAACTATGGCTACACCTTC.